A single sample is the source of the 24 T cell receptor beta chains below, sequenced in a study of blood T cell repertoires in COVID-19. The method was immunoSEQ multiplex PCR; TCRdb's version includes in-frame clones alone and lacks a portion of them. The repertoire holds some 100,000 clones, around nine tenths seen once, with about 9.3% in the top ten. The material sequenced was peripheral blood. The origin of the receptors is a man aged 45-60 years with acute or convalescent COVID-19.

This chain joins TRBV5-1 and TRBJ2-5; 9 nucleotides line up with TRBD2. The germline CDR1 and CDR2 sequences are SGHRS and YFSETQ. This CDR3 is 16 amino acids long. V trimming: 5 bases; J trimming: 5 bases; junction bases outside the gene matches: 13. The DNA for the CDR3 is TGCGCCAGCAGTCCCGGGCTAGCGGGACCTCGGGAGACCCAGTACTTC. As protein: CASSPGLAGPRETQYF.

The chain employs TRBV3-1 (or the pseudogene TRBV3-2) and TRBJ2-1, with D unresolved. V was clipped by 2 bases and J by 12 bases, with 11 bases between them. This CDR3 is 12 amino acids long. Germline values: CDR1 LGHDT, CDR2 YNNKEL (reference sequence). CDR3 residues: CASSQSRVGQFF. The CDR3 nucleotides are TGTGCCAGCAGCCAATCTAGAGTTGGGCAGTTCTTC.

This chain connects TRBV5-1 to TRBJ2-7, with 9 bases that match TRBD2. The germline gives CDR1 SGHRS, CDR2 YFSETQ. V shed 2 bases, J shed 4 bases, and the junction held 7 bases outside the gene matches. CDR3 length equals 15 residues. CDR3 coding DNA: TGCGCCAGCAGCTTAAATCCGACTAGCGGATACGAGCAGTACTTC. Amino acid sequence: CASSLNPTSGYEQYF.

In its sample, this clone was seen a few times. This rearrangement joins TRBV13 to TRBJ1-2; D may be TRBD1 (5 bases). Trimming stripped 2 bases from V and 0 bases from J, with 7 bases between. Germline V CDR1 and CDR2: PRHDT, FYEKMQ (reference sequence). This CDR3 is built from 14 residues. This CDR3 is CASSLRGANYGYTF. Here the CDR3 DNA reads TGTGCCAGCAGCTTACGGGGGGCTAACTATGGCTACACCTTC. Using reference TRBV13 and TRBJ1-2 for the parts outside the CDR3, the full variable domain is AAGVIQSPRHLIKEKRETATLKCYPIPRHDTVYWYQQGPGQDPQFLISFYEKMQSDKGSIPDRFSAQQFSDYHSELNMSSLELGDSALYFCASSLRGANYGYTFGSGTRLTVV.

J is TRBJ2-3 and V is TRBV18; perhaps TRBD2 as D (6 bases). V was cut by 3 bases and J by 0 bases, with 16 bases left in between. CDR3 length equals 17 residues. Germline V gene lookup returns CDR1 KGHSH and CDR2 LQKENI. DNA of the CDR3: TGTGCCAGCTCACCGTGGGAGGAAGTAACTAGCACAGATACGCAGTATTTT. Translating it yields CASSPWEEVTSTDTQYF.

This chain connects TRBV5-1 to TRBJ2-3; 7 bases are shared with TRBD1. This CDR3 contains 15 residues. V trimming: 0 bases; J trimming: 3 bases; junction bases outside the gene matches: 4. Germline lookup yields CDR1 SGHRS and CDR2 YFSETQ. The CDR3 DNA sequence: TGCGCCAGCAGCTTGGGGGGGACAGATACAGATACGCAGTATTTT. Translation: CASSLGGTDTDTQYF.

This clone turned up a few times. In DNA, the CDR3 is TGTGCCAGCAGCTCCAGGACAGGGGAAGAAAAACTGTTTTTT. This sequence encodes CASSSRTGEEKLFF. This chain connects TRBV11-3 to TRBJ1-4; 9 nucleotides agree with TRBD1. Germline loops: CDR1 SGHNT, CDR2 YENEEA. V gave up 4 bases and J gave up 8 bases; unmatched junction bases: 5. This CDR3 has 14 residues.

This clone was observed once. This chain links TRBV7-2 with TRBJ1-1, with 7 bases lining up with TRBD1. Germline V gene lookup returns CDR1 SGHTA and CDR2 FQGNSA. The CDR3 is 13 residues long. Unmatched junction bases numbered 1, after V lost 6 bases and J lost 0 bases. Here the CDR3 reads CASRTGMNTEAFF. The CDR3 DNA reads TGTGCCAGCAGGACAGGGATGAACACTGAAGCTTTCTTT.

Here the CDR3 DNA reads TGTGCCAGCAGCTTAGCCTATACAGGGCCAGATACGCAGTATTTT. It codes for CASSLAYTGPDTQYF. The chain employs TRBV11-2 and TRBJ2-3; tentative D call: TRBD1 (6 bases). CDR1 and CDR2 (germline): SGHAT, FQNNGV. V shed 1 base and J shed 4 bases, with 12 bases lying between them. This CDR3 is built from 15 residues. The full variable domain, its missing parts supplied by reference TRBV11-2 and TRBJ2-3, is EAGVAQSPRYKIIEKRQSVAFWCNPISGHATLYWYQQILGQGPKLLIQFQNNGVVDDSQLPKDRFSAERLKGVDSTLKIQPAKLEDSAVYLCASSLAYTGPDTQYFGPGTRLTVL.

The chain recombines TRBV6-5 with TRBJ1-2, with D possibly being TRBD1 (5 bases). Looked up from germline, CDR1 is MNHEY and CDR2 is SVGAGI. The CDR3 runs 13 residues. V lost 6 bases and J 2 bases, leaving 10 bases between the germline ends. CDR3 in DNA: TGTGCCAGCAGCCCAGACAGAAACTATGGCTACACCTTC. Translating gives CASSPDRNYGYTF.

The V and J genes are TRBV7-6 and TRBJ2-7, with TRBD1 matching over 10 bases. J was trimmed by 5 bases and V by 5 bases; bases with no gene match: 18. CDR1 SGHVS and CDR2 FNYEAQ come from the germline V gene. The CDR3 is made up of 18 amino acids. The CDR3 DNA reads TGTGCCAGCAGCCCGAGGAACGCCCGACAGGGGGCGCTGAACGAGCAGTACTTC. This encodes CASSPRNARQGALNEQYF.

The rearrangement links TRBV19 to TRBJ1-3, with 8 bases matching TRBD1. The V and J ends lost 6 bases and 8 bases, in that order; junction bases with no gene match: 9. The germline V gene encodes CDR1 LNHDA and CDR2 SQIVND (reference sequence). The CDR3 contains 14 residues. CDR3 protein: CASRDAQGAYTIYF. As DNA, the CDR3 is TGTGCCAGTAGGGATGCGCAGGGGGCGTACACCATATATTTT.

The CDR3 loop reads CASSPGEGSTDTQYF. The DNA of the CDR3 is TGTGCCAGCAGCCCCGGGGAGGGGTCCACAGATACGCAGTATTTT. The chain links TRBV9 to TRBJ2-3; TRBD2 matches at 7 bases. The CDR3 is 15 residues long. Germline-derived CDR1 and CDR2 are SGDLS and YYNGEE. V was clipped by 4 bases and J by 2 bases; unmatched bases: 7.

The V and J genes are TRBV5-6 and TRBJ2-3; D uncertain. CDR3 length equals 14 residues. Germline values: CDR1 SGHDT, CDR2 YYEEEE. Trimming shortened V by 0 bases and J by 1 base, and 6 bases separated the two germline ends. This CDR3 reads CASSLGVRTDTQYF. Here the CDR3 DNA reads TGTGCCAGCAGCTTGGGAGTACGCACAGATACGCAGTATTTT.

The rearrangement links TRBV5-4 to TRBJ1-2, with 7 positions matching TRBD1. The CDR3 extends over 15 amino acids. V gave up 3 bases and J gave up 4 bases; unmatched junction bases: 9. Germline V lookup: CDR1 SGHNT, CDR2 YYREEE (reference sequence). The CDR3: CASSSSGGISYGYTF. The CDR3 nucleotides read TGTGCCAGCAGCTCTTCAGGGGGAATCTCCTATGGCTACACCTTC.

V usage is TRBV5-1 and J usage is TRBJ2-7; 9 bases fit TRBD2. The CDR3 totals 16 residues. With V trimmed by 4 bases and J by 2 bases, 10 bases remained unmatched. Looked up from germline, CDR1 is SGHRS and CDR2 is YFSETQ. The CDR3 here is CASSPSPAGGPYEQYF. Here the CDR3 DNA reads TGCGCCAGCAGCCCGTCCCCAGCGGGAGGCCCCTACGAGCAGTACTTC.

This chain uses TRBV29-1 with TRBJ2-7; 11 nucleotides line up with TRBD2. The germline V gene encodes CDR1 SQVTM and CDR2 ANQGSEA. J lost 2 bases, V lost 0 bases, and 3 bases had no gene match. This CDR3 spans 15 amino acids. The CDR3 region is CSVEEIAGGAYEQYF. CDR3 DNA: TGCAGCGTTGAAGAAATAGCGGGAGGGGCCTACGAGCAGTACTTC.

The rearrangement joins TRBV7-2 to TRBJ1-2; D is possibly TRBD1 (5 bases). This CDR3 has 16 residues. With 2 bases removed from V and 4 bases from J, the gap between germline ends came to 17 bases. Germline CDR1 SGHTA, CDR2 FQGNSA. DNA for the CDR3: TGTGCCAGCAGCTTAACTCGGGGGACCTCAAGCTATGGCTACACCTTC. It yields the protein CASSLTRGTSSYGYTF.

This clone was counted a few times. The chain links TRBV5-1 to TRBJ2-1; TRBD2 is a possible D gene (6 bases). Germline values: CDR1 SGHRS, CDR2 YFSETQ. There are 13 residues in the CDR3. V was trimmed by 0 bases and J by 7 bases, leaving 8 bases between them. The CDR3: CASSLDAGNEQFF. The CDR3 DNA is TGCGCCAGCAGCTTGGATGCGGGAAATGAGCAGTTCTTC.

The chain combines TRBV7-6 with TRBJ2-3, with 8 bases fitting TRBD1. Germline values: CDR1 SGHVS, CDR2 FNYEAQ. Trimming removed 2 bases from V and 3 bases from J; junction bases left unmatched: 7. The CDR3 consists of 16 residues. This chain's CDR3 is CASSLRRTGSTDTQYF. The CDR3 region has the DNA TGTGCCAGCAGCTTAAGACGGACAGGGTCAACAGATACGCAGTATTTT.

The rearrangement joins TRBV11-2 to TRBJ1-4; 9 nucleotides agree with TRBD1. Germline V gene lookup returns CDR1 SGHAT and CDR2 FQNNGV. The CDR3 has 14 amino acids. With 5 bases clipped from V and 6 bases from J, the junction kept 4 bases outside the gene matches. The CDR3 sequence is CASSLRDRDEKLFF. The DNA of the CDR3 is TGTGCCAGCAGCCTCCGGGACAGGGATGAAAAACTGTTTTTT.

The CDR3 coding sequence is TGTGCCAGTAGTACCCTACTAGCGGGAGCCTACGAGCAGTACTTC. Translated, it gives CASSTLLAGAYEQYF. The chain recombines TRBV19 with TRBJ2-7; 11 bases match TRBD2. This CDR3 spans 15 amino acids. The ends lost 4 bases at V and 2 bases at J; junction bases unmatched: 4. Germline CDR1 LNHDA, CDR2 SQIVND (reference sequence).

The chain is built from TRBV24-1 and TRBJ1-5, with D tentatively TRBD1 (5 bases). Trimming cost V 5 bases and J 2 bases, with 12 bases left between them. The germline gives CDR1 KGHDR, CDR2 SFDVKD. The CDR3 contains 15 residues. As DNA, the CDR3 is TGTGCCACCAGTGCCATGGGGGGGGGCAATCAGCCCCAGCATTTT. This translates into CATSAMGGGNQPQHF.

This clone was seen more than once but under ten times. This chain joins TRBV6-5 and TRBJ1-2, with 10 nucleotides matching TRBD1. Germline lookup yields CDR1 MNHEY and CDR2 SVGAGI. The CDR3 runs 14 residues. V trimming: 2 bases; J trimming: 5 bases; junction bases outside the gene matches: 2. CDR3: CASSYRDRGYGYTF. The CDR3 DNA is TGTGCCAGCAGTTACCGGGACAGGGGATATGGCTACACCTTC.